The entry below gives a single TCR beta chain sequence along with its context. These data originate in a study of cytomegalovirus exposure and HLA in healthy donors. At the level of the study: Among about 179 million T cells, an earlier analysis found 90 million to 130 million unique TCR beta sequences.

The V and J ends lost 4 bases and 1 base respectively, with 15 bases between them. Germline V lookup: CDR1 SNHLY, CDR2 FYNNEI. The CDR3 is 16 residues long. 60 Vbeta and 13 Jbeta primers were used in PCR. The repertoire was sequenced with immunoSEQ multiplex PCR; TCRdb's copy has only in-frame clones and lacks some. The repertoire holds about 190,000 clones, with more than 75% as singletons. The specimen was PBMCs. This sequence joins TRBV2 and TRBJ2-3; D may be TRBD1 (6 bases). The clonotype comes from a woman in her forties or fifties in good health and CMV-seropositive. The CDR3 DNA sequence: TGTGCCAGCAGTGGCCCGGGACAATACCGCACAGATACGCAGTATTTT. Translated, it gives CASSGPGQYRTDTQYF. Based on the CDR3 plus reference TRBV2 and TRBJ2-3, the full variable domain is EPEVTQTPSHQVTQMGQEVILRCVPISNHLYFYWYRQILGQKVEFLVSFYNNEISEKSEIFDDQFSVERPDGSNFTLKIRSTKLEDSAMYFCASSGPGQYRTDTQYFGPGTRLTVL.